Listed here are 13 T cell receptor beta chains from one sample, sequenced in a study of shared clonotypes between healthy human individuals. Naive CD8 cells comprised CD45RO-negative, CCR7-positively selected cells, excluding terminally differentiated effector memory CD45RA+ cells. The data were produced by immunoSEQ multiplex PCR, yet TCRdb's version contains in-frame clones alone and is incomplete. The repertoire holds nearly 2 million clones, with about 95% as singletons. The sequencing sample was made of naive CD8+ T cells sorted from blood. The receptors shown here come from a man aged 18-30 years in good health.

The chain combines TRBV6-1 with TRBJ1-2; D is uncertain. V was trimmed by 2 bases and J by 3 bases, leaving 13 bases between them. This CDR3 has 15 amino acids. Germline-derived CDR1 and CDR2 are MNHNS and SASEGT. The CDR3 here is CASSEYPTDYYGYTF. CDR3 sequence (DNA): TGTGCCAGCAGTGAATACCCGACGGACTACTATGGCTACACCTTC.

V and J are TRBV5-1 and TRBJ1-1; D is possibly TRBD1 (5 bases). Trimming shortened V by 3 bases and J by 0 bases, and 18 bases separated the two germline ends. This CDR3 has 17 amino acids. CDR1 and CDR2 (germline): SGHRS, YFSETQ. In DNA, the CDR3 is TGCGCCAGCAGCTCGGACCAGGGATTCACTATGAACACTGAAGCTTTCTTT. The encoded protein is CASSSDQGFTMNTEAFF.

Only a few counts were recorded for this clone. The sample holds other DNA sequences that translate to the same CDR3. The CDR3 DNA reads TGTGCCAGCAGCTGGACAGGGGGCAATGAGCAGTTCTTC. Its protein product is CASSWTGGNEQFF. The V call is TRBV11-2, the J call TRBJ2-1, with 10 bases identical to TRBD1. The V gene end was trimmed by 4 bases and the J gene end by 6 bases; junction bases not matched to a gene: 0. Germline V lookup: CDR1 SGHAT, CDR2 FQNNGV. The CDR3 runs 13 residues.

The chain has TRBV27 and TRBJ2-7; D ambiguous. Trimming removed 2 bases from V and 0 bases from J, with 8 bases in between. Germline V gene data show CDR1 as MNHEY and CDR2 as SMNVEV (reference sequence). The CDR3 runs 14 residues. CDR3: CASSLRDASYEQYF. CDR3 DNA: TGTGCCAGCAGTTTACGTGATGCCTCCTACGAGCAGTACTTC.

This rearrangement joins TRBV7-2 to TRBJ2-7; no firm D call. The CDR3 spans 14 residues. Germline lookup yields CDR1 SGHTA and CDR2 FQGNSA. V was shortened by 1 base and J by 5 bases, with 12 bases between the two germline ends. The CDR3 here is CASSLEGSINEQYF. DNA for the CDR3: TGTGCCAGCAGCTTAGAGGGTAGCATTAACGAGCAGTACTTC.

A few counts support this clone. The chain carries TRBV5-1 and TRBJ2-7; TRBD2 might be the D (6 bases). The CDR3 runs to 14 residues. The germline gives CDR1 SGHRS, CDR2 YFSETQ. Trimming stripped 3 bases from V and 2 bases from J, with 12 bases between. This chain's CDR3 is CASSWDGGTYEQYF. The CDR3 DNA sequence: TGCGCCAGCAGCTGGGACGGAGGGACCTACGAGCAGTACTTC. Together with reference TRBV5-1 and TRBJ2-7, the CDR3 gives the full variable domain: KAGVTQTPRYLIKTRGQQVTLSCSPISGHRSVSWYQQTPGQGLQFLFEYFSETQRNKGNFPGRFSGRQFSNSRSEMNVSTLELGDSALYLCASSWDGGTYEQYFGPGTRLTVT.

The chain links TRBV6-1 to TRBJ2-7, with D perhaps TRBD2 (6 bases). Germline CDR1 is MNHNS and CDR2 is SASEGT. V was shortened by 2 bases and J by 7 bases, with 18 bases between the two germline ends. This CDR3 region has 15 residues. The CDR3 coding sequence is TGTGCCAGCAGTGAAACAGACGGGGGAGAAGGGGAGCAGTACTTC. The encoded protein is CASSETDGGEGEQYF.

Regarding this clone: At one end the junction does not follow the germline gene, possibly because of a read error. This chain links TRBV4-3 with TRBJ2-5; 7 bases agree with TRBD2. CDR1 is LGHNA, CDR2 YSLEER, per germline. This CDR3 spans 15 amino acids. Here the CDR3 reads CASSRLLTSAESQYF. DNA of the CDR3: TGCGCCAGCAGCCGACTCCTTACTAGCGCAGAGTCCCAGTACTTC.

V and J are TRBV27 and TRBJ2-7; D remains ambiguous. Germline assignment: CDR1 MNHEY and CDR2 SMNVEV (reference sequence). Deletions cut 8 bases from V and 3 bases from J, with 14 bases between. The CDR3 length is 13 residues. CDR3 coding DNA: TGTGCCAGCGGGTCTTCGAACCTCTACGAGCAGTACTTC. This encodes CASGSSNLYEQYF.

The chain uses TRBV9 and TRBJ2-5; D possibly matches TRBD1 or TRBD2 (6 bases each). V was clipped by 4 bases and J by 5 bases, with 15 bases between them. Germline V CDR1 and CDR2: SGDLS, YYNGEE. This CDR3 comprises 14 residues. The DNA for the CDR3 is TGTGCCAGCAGCCCCGGGGGCGGTGATGAGACCCAGTACTTC. Translating gives CASSPGGGDETQYF.

The gene calls are TRBV10-3 and TRBJ2-1, with D maybe TRBD2 (6 bases). Trimming took 0 bases from V and 1 from J, leaving 16 bases between them. The germline CDR1 and CDR2 sequences are ENHRY and SYGVKD. The length of the CDR3 is 18 residues. CDR3 sequence reads: CAISESTRRVQSYNEQFF. CDR3 nucleotide sequence: TGTGCCATCAGTGAGTCGACAAGGAGGGTTCAGTCCTACAATGAGCAGTTCTTC.

The chain is built from TRBV11-2 and TRBJ2-1, with a possible D match to TRBD2 (6 bases). This CDR3 comprises 14 residues. Deletions cut 5 bases from V and 6 bases from J, with 14 bases between. Germline V CDR1 and CDR2: SGHAT, FQNNGV. This chain's CDR3 is CASSQWGGFNEQFF. In DNA, the CDR3 is TGTGCCAGCAGCCAGTGGGGAGGTTTCAATGAGCAGTTCTTC.

This chain joins TRBV30 and TRBJ2-7; the D gene is possibly TRBD1 (5 bases). V dropped 3 bases and J dropped 6 bases, with 12 bases sitting between them. Germline lookup yields CDR1 GTSNPN and CDR2 SVGIG (reference sequence). The CDR3 extends over 12 amino acids. CDR3 in amino acids: CAWRGRGSEQYF. CDR3 nucleotide sequence: TGTGCCTGGAGGGGTAGGGGAAGCGAGCAGTACTTC.